This T cell receptor beta chain was recovered during a study of blood T cell repertoires in COVID-19. Study-wide context: T cells, B-cell-depleted T cells, or PBMCs provided the cDNA or gDNA that served as material.

Seattle's cohort entered during active infection and was followed longitudinally. Authors' processing steps: The assay estimated nucleated cells by amplifying reference gene primers. Sequencing was performed with immunoSEQ multiplex PCR; in TCRdb, only in-frame clones are kept and a portion is missing. That table supplies the V and J calls and clone size; D and trimming were determined from the DNA. The table lists 270,000 or so clones, just under 90% of them singletons. CDR3 length equals 14 residues. Germline CDR1 and CDR2: LNHDA and SQIVND (reference sequence). Trimming took 3 bases from V and 6 from J; bases not matched to a gene: 7.

The V call is TRBV19, the J call TRBJ2-7; 8 positions agree with TRBD2. Sequencing was done on a sample of peripheral blood. The receptor was derived from a woman aged 25-40 years with COVID-19, enrolled during active disease. As DNA, the CDR3 is TGTGCCAGTAGTATCGCGGGGGGATCTTCCGAGCAGTACTTC. Protein: CASSIAGGSSEQYF.